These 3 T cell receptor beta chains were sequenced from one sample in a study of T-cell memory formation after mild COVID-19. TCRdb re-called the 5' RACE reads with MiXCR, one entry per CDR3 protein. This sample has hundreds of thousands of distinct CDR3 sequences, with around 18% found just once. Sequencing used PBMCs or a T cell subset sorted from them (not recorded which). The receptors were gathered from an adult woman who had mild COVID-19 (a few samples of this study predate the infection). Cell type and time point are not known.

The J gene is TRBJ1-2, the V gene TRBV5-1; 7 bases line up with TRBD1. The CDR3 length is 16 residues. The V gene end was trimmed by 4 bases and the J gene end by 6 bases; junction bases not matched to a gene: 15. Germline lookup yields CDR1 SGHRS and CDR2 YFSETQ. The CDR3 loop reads CASSPLQGPSADGYTF. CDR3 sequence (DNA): TGCGCCAGCAGCCCGCTACAGGGGCCCTCGGCTGATGGCTACACCTTC.

The DNA of the CDR3 is TGCGCCAGCAGCTTGGCCGACAGTTATACCGGGGAGCTGTTTTTT. Protein: CASSLADSYTGELFF. This chain uses TRBV5-1 with TRBJ2-2, with D perhaps TRBD1 (5 bases). Trimming left V 0 bases short and J 5 bases short, with 11 bases between. The CDR3 length is 15 residues. Germline V gene data show CDR1 as SGHRS and CDR2 as YFSETQ.

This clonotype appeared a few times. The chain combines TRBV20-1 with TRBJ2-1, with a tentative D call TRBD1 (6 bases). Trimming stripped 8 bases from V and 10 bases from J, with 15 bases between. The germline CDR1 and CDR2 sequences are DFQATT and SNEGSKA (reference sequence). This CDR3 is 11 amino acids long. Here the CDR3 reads CSTQDTGEQFF. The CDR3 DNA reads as TGCAGTACCCAGGACACAGGGGAGCAGTTCTTC.